This note documents a single T cell receptor (beta chain) sequence. This sample is part of a study of blood T cell repertoires in COVID-19. In the study overall: Samples came from the United States, Italy and Spain, spanning acute and convalescent COVID-19. From T cells, B-cell-depleted T cells, or PBMCs came the material, which was cDNA or gDNA.

Original methodology: Reference gene primer amplification in the assay estimated nucleated cell counts. Here immunoSEQ multiplex PCR was the method, and the copy in TCRdb shows in-frame clones only, minus some. D and trimming were read from the DNA, whereas the V and J calls and clone size are those reported in that table. The profile covers 200,000 to 250,000 clones, with roughly 83% appearing a single time and around 7.2% taken by the ten largest. CDR3 size: 16 residues. The V and J ends lost 3 bases and 7 bases, in that order; junction bases with no gene match: 9. Germline-derived CDR1 and CDR2 are KGHDR and SFDVKD.

The chain uses TRBV24-1 and TRBJ2-1; 9 nucleotides match TRBD1. The receptor was isolated from a woman aged 50 to 60 with acute or convalescent COVID-19. Sequencing was carried out using peripheral blood. CDR3 residues: CATSDTGTGRQNEQFF. CDR3 DNA sequence: TGTGCCACCAGTGATACCGGGACAGGGAGGCAGAATGAGCAGTTCTTC.